Following are 17 T cell receptor beta chains from one sample sequenced in a study of somatic mutations in cytotoxic T cells in rheumatoid arthritis (dated 2017 in TCRdb). Library construction relied on the immunoSEQ multiplex PCR assay. TCRdb limited this immuneACCESS table to in-frame rearrangements with V and J called. A share of clones is missing; checked studies link under half to unresolved V genes, and the rest is unexplained. The sample table shows around 19,000 clones, and over 70% are seen once. The ten largest clones add up to approximately 5.3% of the sample. Sequenced sample: CD8+ T cells sorted from blood. The receptors derive from a man aged 60 to 75 in good health.

This chain links TRBV11-2 with TRBJ2-7, with D tentatively TRBD1 (6 bases). The CDR3 consists of 14 residues. Trimming removed 1 base from V and 2 bases from J, with 9 bases in between. The germline V gene encodes CDR1 SGHAT and CDR2 FQNNGV. In DNA, the CDR3 is TGTGCCAGCAGCTTAGGGTCAGGGGCCTACGAGCAGTACTTC. As protein: CASSLGSGAYEQYF.

V and J are TRBV10-2 and TRBJ2-7; 7 bases fit TRBD1. CDR3 length: 12 amino acids. Per germline, CDR1 WSHSY and CDR2 SAAADI. After removal of 6 bases from V and 3 bases from J, the junction contained 2 bases not matched to a gene. DNA for the CDR3: TGCGCCAGCAGCCCAGGGGGCTACGAGCAGTACTTC. Its protein is CASSPGGYEQYF.

The CDR3 loop is CASSYLTGQEYEQYF. For the CDR3, the DNA is TGTGCCAGCAGTTATTTAACAGGGCAGGAATACGAGCAGTACTTC. The rearrangement links TRBV6-6 to TRBJ2-7; possible D gene TRBD1, 6 bases. V shed 3 bases and J shed 4 bases, with 16 bases lying between them. The CDR3 spans 15 residues. The V gene's germline CDR1 is MNHNY and CDR2 SVGAGI (reference sequence).

V gene TRBV27 combines with J gene TRBJ2-7; D is uncertain. CDR1 MNHEY and CDR2 SMNVEV come from the germline V gene (reference sequence). The CDR3 consists of 14 residues. Trimming took off 1 base at V and 7 bases at J, with 14 bases between the two ends. The CDR3 nucleotides read TGTGCCAGCAGTTTATGGGCCCCTTCCCGGGAGCAGTACTTC. Encoded protein: CASSLWAPSREQYF.

This chain connects TRBV7-9 to TRBJ1-1; D remains ambiguous. Between the trimmed V and J ends, which lost 1 base and 0 bases, there was a span of 12 bases. CDR1 and CDR2 from the germline V gene are SEHNR and FQNEAQ (reference sequence). The CDR3 extends over 16 amino acids. This CDR3 is CASSLGPVKMNTEAFF. The CDR3 DNA follows: TGTGCCAGCAGCTTAGGGCCCGTTAAAATGAACACTGAAGCTTTCTTT.

The J gene is TRBJ2-1, the V gene TRBV11-1; tentatively, D is TRBD1 (5 bases). Germline V gene lookup returns CDR1 SGHAT and CDR2 FQDESV (reference sequence). V was pared by 1 base and J by 7 bases, with 8 bases between. There are 13 residues in the CDR3. The CDR3 nucleotides are TGTGCCAGCAGCTTAGGTGGGGCTAATGAGCAGTTCTTC. Translating it yields CASSLGGANEQFF.

The V call is TRBV4-3, the J call TRBJ1-4; 9 nucleotides line up with TRBD1. The germline V gene encodes CDR1 LGHNA and CDR2 YSLEER. This CDR3 is built from 18 residues. Losses at the gene ends were 0 bases for V and 5 bases for J; bases not matched to a gene: 10. The CDR3 nucleotides read TGCGCCAGCAGCCAAGATTGGAACAGGGGGCGGATAAATGAAAAACTGTTTTTT. Translating it yields CASSQDWNRGRINEKLFF.

The chain carries TRBV7-9 and TRBJ2-1; D might be TRBD1 (5 bases). Trimming took off 1 base at V and 2 bases at J, with 6 bases between the two ends. Germline V CDR1 and CDR2: SEHNR, FQNEAQ (reference sequence). The CDR3 has 14 residues. CDR3 sequence (DNA): TGTGCCAGCAGCTTAGAAGGGGCCTACAATGAGCAGTTCTTC. It codes for CASSLEGAYNEQFF.

This clone was counted once. J is TRBJ2-3 and V is TRBV11-3; 8 positions agree with TRBD2. This CDR3 is 18 amino acids long. In germline, CDR1 is SGHNT, CDR2 YENEEA. V was clipped by 1 base and J by 0 bases; unmatched bases: 9. The CDR3 loop is CASSLVLSGGGSTDTQYF. The CDR3 DNA reads as TGTGCCAGCAGCTTAGTTTTGAGCGGGGGAGGGAGCACAGATACGCAGTATTTT.

Only a few counts were recorded for this clone. The chain combines TRBV2 with TRBJ2-3, with D perhaps TRBD2 (6 bases). Germline CDR1 is SNHLY and CDR2 is FYNNEI. The length of the CDR3 is 15 residues. V was pared by 4 bases and J by 2 bases, with 13 bases between. This CDR3 reads CASSVLGGYTDTQYF. CDR3 in DNA: TGTGCCAGCAGTGTATTGGGGGGTTACACAGATACGCAGTATTTT.

The chain uses TRBV5-6 and TRBJ2-7, with TRBD2 as a possible D gene (6 bases). V gave up 3 bases and J gave up 6 bases, with 10 bases separating them. CDR3 size: 12 residues. Germline assignment: CDR1 SGHDT and CDR2 YYEEEE. DNA of the CDR3: TGTGCCAGCAGCTACGGAGGGGCCGAGCAGTACTTC. This codes for CASSYGGAEQYF. Complete variable domain (other parts from reference TRBV5-6 and TRBJ2-7): DAGVTQSPTHLIKTRGQQVTLRCSPKSGHDTVSWYQQALGQGPQFIFQYYEEEERQRGNFPDRFSGHQFPNYSSELNVNALLLGDSALYLCASSYGGAEQYFGPGTRLTVT.

This chain uses TRBV16 with TRBJ1-1, with TRBD1 as a possible D gene (5 bases). In germline, CDR1 is KGHSY, CDR2 FQNENV. The ends were cut back, 0 bases at V and 7 bases at J, with 12 bases in the middle. This CDR3 spans 14 amino acids. This CDR3 is CASSQSEGRSEAFF. The CDR3, as DNA: TGTGCCAGCAGCCAATCGGAGGGGCGGAGTGAAGCTTTCTTT.

A single count supports this clone. The chain carries TRBV6-5 and TRBJ1-3; maybe TRBD1 (5 bases). Trimming took 5 bases from V and 4 from J, leaving 15 bases between them. The CDR3 covers 15 residues. Germline V gene data show CDR1 as MNHEY and CDR2 as SVGAGI. The CDR3: CASSPGHSPGNTIYF. CDR3 sequence (DNA): TGTGCCAGCAGTCCCGGACACTCCCCAGGAAACACCATATATTTT.

The CDR3, as DNA: TGCGCCAGCAGCTTGGGTACTAGCATCCACAATGAGCAGTTCTTC. Its protein product is CASSLGTSIHNEQFF. The chain employs TRBV5-1 and TRBJ2-1; a weak D match, TRBD2 (6 bases). The length of the CDR3 is 15 residues. With 0 bases removed from V and 5 bases from J, the gap between germline ends came to 12 bases. From germline, CDR1 is SGHRS and CDR2 YFSETQ.

The J gene is TRBJ2-4, the V gene TRBV27; D not certain. The CDR3 spans 14 residues. V was trimmed by 2 bases and J by 0 bases, leaving 5 bases between them. Germline V gene sequence: CDR1 MNHEY, CDR2 SMNVEV (reference sequence). In nucleotides, the CDR3 is TGTGCCAGCAGTTTAAATCTAGCCAAAAACATTCAGTACTTC. Encoded protein: CASSLNLAKNIQYF.

This clone has just a few counts. This chain links TRBV4-1 with TRBJ2-7, with 7 bases lining up with TRBD2. V shed 1 base and J 3 bases; nucleotides not matched to a gene: 9. From germline, CDR1 is MGHRA and CDR2 YSYEKL. The CDR3 runs 16 residues. The CDR3 bases are TGCGCCAGCAGCCAAGGTCTATCGGGAGGTTACTACGAGCAGTACTTC. Translation: CASSQGLSGGYYEQYF.

This clone was seen more than once but under ten times. The genes are TRBV6-5 and TRBJ2-7, with D hard to call. This CDR3 is 11 amino acids long. The V and J ends lost 3 bases and 4 bases respectively, with 4 bases between them. CDR1 MNHEY and CDR2 SVGAGI come from the germline V gene. As DNA, the CDR3 is TGTGCCAGCAGTTATACATACGAGCAGTACTTC. Protein product: CASSYTYEQYF.